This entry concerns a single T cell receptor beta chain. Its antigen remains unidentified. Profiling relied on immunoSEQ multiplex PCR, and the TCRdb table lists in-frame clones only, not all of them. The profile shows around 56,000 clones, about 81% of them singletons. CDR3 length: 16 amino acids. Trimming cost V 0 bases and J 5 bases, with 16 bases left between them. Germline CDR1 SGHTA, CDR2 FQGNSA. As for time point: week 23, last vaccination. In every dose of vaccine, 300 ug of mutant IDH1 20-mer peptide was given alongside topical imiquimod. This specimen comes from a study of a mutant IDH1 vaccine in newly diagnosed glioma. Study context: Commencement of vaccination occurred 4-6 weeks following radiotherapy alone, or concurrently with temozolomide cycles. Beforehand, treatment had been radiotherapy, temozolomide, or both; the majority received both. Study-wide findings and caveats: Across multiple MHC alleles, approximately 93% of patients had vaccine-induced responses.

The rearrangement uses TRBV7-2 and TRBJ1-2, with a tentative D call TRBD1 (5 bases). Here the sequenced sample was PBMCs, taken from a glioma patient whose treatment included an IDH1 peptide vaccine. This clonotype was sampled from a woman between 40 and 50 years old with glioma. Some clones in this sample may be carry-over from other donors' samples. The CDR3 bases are TGTGCCAGCAGCTTAGCGCGGGGGGAAGGAAGGTATGGCTACACCTTC. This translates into CASSLARGEGRYGYTF.